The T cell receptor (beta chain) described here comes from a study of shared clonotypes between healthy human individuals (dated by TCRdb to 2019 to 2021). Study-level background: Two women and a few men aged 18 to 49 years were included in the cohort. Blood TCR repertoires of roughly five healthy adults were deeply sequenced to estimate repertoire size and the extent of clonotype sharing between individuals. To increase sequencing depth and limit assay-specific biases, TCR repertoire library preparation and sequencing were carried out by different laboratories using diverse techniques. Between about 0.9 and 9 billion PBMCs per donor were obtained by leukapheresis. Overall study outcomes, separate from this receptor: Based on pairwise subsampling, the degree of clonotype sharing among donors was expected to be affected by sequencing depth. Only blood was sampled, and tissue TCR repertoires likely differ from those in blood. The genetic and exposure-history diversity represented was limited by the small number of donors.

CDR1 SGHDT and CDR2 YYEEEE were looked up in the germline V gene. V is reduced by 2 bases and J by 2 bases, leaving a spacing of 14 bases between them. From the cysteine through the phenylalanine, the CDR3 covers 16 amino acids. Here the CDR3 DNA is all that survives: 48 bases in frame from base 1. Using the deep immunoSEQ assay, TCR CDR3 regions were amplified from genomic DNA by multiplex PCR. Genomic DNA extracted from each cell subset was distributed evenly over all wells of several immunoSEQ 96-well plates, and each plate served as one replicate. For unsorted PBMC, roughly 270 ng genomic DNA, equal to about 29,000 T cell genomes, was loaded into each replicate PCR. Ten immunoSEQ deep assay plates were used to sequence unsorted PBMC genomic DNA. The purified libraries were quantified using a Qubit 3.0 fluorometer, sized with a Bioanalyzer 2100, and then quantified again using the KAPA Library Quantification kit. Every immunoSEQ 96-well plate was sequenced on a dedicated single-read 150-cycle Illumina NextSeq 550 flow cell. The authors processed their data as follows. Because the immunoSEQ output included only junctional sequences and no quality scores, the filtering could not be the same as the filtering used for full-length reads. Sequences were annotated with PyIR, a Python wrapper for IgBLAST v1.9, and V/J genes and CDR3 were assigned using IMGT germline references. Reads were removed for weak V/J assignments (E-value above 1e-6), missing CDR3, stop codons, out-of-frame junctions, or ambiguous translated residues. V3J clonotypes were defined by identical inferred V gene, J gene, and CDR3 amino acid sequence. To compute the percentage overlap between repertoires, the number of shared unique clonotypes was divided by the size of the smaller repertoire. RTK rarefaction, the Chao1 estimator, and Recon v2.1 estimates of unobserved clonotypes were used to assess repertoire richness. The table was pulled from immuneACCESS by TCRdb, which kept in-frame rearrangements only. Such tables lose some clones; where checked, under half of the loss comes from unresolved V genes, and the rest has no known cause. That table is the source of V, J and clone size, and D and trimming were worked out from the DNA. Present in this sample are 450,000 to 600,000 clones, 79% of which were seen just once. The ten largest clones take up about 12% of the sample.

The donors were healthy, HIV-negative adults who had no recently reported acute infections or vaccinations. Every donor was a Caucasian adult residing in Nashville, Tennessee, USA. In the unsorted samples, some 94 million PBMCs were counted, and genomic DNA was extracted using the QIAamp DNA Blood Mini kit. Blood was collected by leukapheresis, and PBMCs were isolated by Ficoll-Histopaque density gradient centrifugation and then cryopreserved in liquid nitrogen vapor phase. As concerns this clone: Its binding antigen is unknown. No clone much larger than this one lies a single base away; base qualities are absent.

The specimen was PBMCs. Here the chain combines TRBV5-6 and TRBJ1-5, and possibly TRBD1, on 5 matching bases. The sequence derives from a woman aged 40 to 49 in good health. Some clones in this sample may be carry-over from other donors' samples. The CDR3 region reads CASSFWQTVGNQPQHF. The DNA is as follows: TGTGCCAGCAGCTTTTGGCAGACAGTGGGCAATCAGCCCCAGCATTTT.